Listed below are T cell receptor beta chains from one sample, sequenced in a study of CD8 T cells in Susac syndrome. TCRdb reprocessed the immunoSEQ multiplex PCR reads via MiXCR and lists one record per CDR3 protein. The sample holds roughly 250,000 distinct CDR3 sequences, about 95% seen once. Material: CD4+ T cells from PBMCs. The source of these receptors is a human donor with Susac syndrome. Each CDR3 is given with its conserved first and last residue. The D gene is left open where the match is weak. Size is stated for part of the rows, as once, few or many counts, or as a class when the clone is expanded.

clone_size j_call d_call v_call cdr3_nt cdr3_aa
. TRBJ1-2 TRBD1 TRBV20-1 TGCAGTGCTACAGGGGGCACTACTAACTATGGCTACACCTTC CSATGGTTNYGYTF
. TRBJ2-1 . TRBV30 TGTGCCTGGAGTGTAGGGCCCGATGAGCAGTTCTTC CAWSVGPDEQFF
once TRBJ2-1 TRBD2 TRBV30 TGTGCCTGGAGTTCGACTAGCGGGAGGCCCAGGTTCTTC CAWSSTSGRPRFF
. TRBJ1-1 . TRBV3-1 TGTGCCAGCAGCCTACAGGGTATTGAAGCTTTCTTT CASSLQGIEAFF
. TRBJ2-1 TRBD1 TRBV30 TGTGCCTCATATGGGGACAGTACAAATGAGCAGTTCTTC CASYGDSTNEQFF
. TRBJ2-1 . TRBV3-1 TGTGCCAGCAGCAGTAGCGGAACCTACAATGAGCAGTTCTTC CASSSSGTYNEQFF
. TRBJ1-1 . TRBV20-1 TGCAGTGCAACCGCGGAACAAACGGGCACTGAAGCTTTCTTT CSATAEQTGTEAFF
. TRBJ2-5 TRBD2 TRBV28 TGTGCCAGCAGTTTGGGCGGGAGCCTAGAAGAGACCCAGTACTTC CASSLGGSLEETQYF
once TRBJ2-1 TRBD1 TRBV28 TGTGCCAGCAGTCCCCCGGGACAGGGGTACAATGAGCAGTTCTTC CASSPPGQGYNEQFF
. TRBJ1-1 . TRBV29-1 TGCAGCGTTGTTTACCACACTGAAGCTTTCTTT CSVVYHTEAFF
. TRBJ2-3 . TRBV7-2 TGTGCCAGCAGCTCTCCCGGGGGTGGATCAGATACGCAGTATTTT CASSSPGGGSDTQYF
. TRBJ1-1 . TRBV7-2 TGTGCCAGCAGCTTAGACTTATTGAGGGCGCAAGCTTTCTTT CASSLDLLRAQAFF
. TRBJ2-7 TRBD1 TRBV6-1 TGTGCCAGCAGCGACAGGGGGCTCGAGCAGTACTTC CASSDRGLEQYF
. TRBJ2-1 . TRBV4-2 TGTGCCAGCAGCCAAGAGTCCACTAGCATCAATGAGCAGTTCTTC CASSQESTSINEQFF
. TRBJ2-7 . TRBV6-5 TGTGCCAGCAGAATGGGGCAAGGCGGCTCCTACGAGCAGTACTTC CASRMGQGGSYEQYF
. TRBJ2-5 . TRBV4-2 TGTGCCAGCAGCTTCGAGGGGGGAGGGCCCCAAGAGACCCAGTACTTC CASSFEGGGPQETQYF
. TRBJ1-5 . TRBV20-1 TGCAGTGCTAGAGATCGGGGAGGGGGCAATCAGCCCCAGCATTTT CSARDRGGGNQPQHF
once TRBJ1-3 TRBD1 TRBV20-1 TGCAGTGCTAGTATGGGACAGGGAGGAAACACCATATATTTT CSASMGQGGNTIYF
once TRBJ1-1 TRBD1 TRBV5-4 TGTGCCAGCAGCTCAGGGGGGTTCGGAACTGAAGCTTTCTTT CASSSGGFGTEAFF
. TRBJ2-1 TRBD2 TRBV7-7 TGTGCTAGCAGCCCTTTTACTAGCGGGAGCGGTGAGCAGTTCTTC CASSPFTSGSGEQFF
. TRBJ2-5 TRBD1 TRBV6-2/TRBV6-3 TGTGCCAGCAGTACAGGGGATGTAGAGACCCAGTACTTC CASSTGDVETQYF
once TRBJ2-3 TRBD1 TRBV11-3 TGTGCCAGCAGCTACGGGACAGGGAGCACAGATACGCAGTATTTT CASSYGTGSTDTQYF
. TRBJ2-7 . TRBV27 TGTGCCAGCAAGGGGGACACTGCCTACGAGCAGTACTTC CASKGDTAYEQYF
. TRBJ2-1 TRBD2 TRBV5-1 TGCGCCAGCAGCCTCCCCGGGGAGGGGAGGTACAATGAGCAGTTCTTC CASSLPGEGRYNEQFF
. TRBJ2-2 TRBD1 TRBV30 TGTGCCTGGAGTTGGGACAGGGAAACCGGGGAGCTGTTTTTT CAWSWDRETGELFF
. TRBJ1-1 . TRBV30 TGTGCCTGGAGGAGACGGGGAGCTGAAGCTTTCTTT CAWRRRGAEAFF
. TRBJ2-1 . TRBV29-1 TGCAGCGTTTTTCCGTCCTCCTACAATGAGCAGTTCTTC CSVFPSSYNEQFF
. TRBJ1-4 . TRBV29-1 TGCAGCGTTCTAAGGCGGACTTCTAATGAAAAACTGTTTTTT CSVLRRTSNEKLFF
. TRBJ2-6 TRBD2 TRBV4-1 TGCGCCAGCAGCCAAGCGGGACTAGCGGGAGCAACTGGGGCCAACGTCCTGACTTTC CASSQAGLAGATGANVLTF
. TRBJ2-1 TRBD2 TRBV5-1 TGCGCCAGCAGCGCGCGGGAGAAGTTCTACAATGAGCAGTTCTTC CASSAREKFYNEQFF
. TRBJ1-4 . TRBV28 TGTGCCAGCAGACCCCGACCCGACTGGGGGGAAAAACTGTTTTTT CASRPRPDWGEKLFF
. TRBJ1-4 TRBD1 TRBV29-1 TGCAGCGTTGAGGGGACAGTTGGTCGAAAACTGTTTTTT CSVEGTVGRKLFF
. TRBJ2-3 . TRBV20-1 TGCAGTGCTAGCAGAGAGCGGGCCACCACAGATACGCAGTATTTT CSASRERATTDTQYF
. TRBJ2-7 . TRBV5-1 TGCGCCAGCAGCTTGACCGACAGCTACGAGCAGTACTTC CASSLTDSYEQYF
. TRBJ1-1 . TRBV12-3/TRBV12-4 TGTGCCAGCAGTCTCCGGGGGCGCGGTACTGAAGCTTTCTTT CASSLRGRGTEAFF
. TRBJ2-3 . TRBV2 TGTGCCAGCAAGGTCGGGGTGAGCACAGATACGCAGTATTTT CASKVGVSTDTQYF
. TRBJ2-5 TRBD2 TRBV11-3 TGTGCCAGCAGCTTTTCTAGCGGCACCCTCCAGTACTTC CASSFSSGTLQYF
. TRBJ2-1 TRBD2 TRBV25-1 TGTGCCAGCACTGGACTAGCTTCGGTCCATGAGCAGTTCTTC CASTGLASVHEQFF
. TRBJ2-1 . TRBV14 TGTGCCAGCAGCCGAGCTAGCGCCCGCAATGAGCAGTTCTTC CASSRASARNEQFF
. TRBJ1-2 . TRBV4-1 TGCGCCAGCAGTCCTACTCGGCAGACTCCTATTGGCTACACCTTC CASSPTRQTPIGYTF
. TRBJ2-5 . TRBV20-1 TGCAGTGCCACCTCGGGCGGTGAAGAGACCCAGTACTTC CSATSGGEETQYF
. TRBJ2-7 TRBD2 TRBV11-2 TGTGCCAGCAGCTTAAGCGGGAGTCGGTACGAGCAGTACTTC CASSLSGSRYEQYF
once TRBJ1-3 . TRBV7-9 TGTGCCAGCAGCTTGACAAAATCTGGAAACACCATATATTTT CASSLTKSGNTIYF
. TRBJ1-4 TRBD1 TRBV4-2 TGTGCCAGCAGCCAAGTGGCCTCGGGACAGGGGATGGGAGAAAAACTGTTTTTT CASSQVASGQGMGEKLFF
. TRBJ2-1 TRBD2 TRBV9 TGTGCCAGCAGCGTACTCGGCGGACTAGCGGGGTACAATGAGCAGTTCTTC CASSVLGGLAGYNEQFF
. TRBJ1-5 . TRBV7-9 TGTGCCAGCAGCTCGACAAACAGGGATCAGCCCCAGCATTTT CASSSTNRDQPQHF
once TRBJ1-1 . TRBV6-2/TRBV6-3 TGTGCCAGCAGTTACCCGAACACTGAAGCTTTCTTT CASSYPNTEAFF
once TRBJ2-7 . TRBV30 TGTGCCTGGAGTCCCAACCCCAATTACGAGCAGTACTTC CAWSPNPNYEQYF
. TRBJ1-2 . TRBV7-9 TGTGCCAGCAGCCTGGACATGCCATGGGATGGCTACACCTTC CASSLDMPWDGYTF
once TRBJ1-1 . TRBV20-1 TGCAGTGCCTTCTGGGGCGGGAACACTGAAGCTTTCTTT CSAFWGGNTEAFF
. TRBJ2-5 . TRBV20-1 TGCAGTGCTATCAGGAGGGCCCAGTACTTC CSAIRRAQYF
. TRBJ2-1 . TRBV20-1 TGCAGTGCTAGAGGAGAGGTTAGGAATGAGCAGTTCTTC CSARGEVRNEQFF
. TRBJ1-4 . TRBV4-1 TGCGCCAGCAGCCAAGATGGGTACGTTAACGAAAAACTGTTTTTT CASSQDGYVNEKLFF
once TRBJ2-3 TRBD2 TRBV27 TGTGCCAGCAGTTCCCTTCCGGGACTAGCGGGATATGTTTCAGATACGCAGTATTTT CASSSLPGLAGYVSDTQYF
. TRBJ2-2 . TRBV6-9 TGTGCCAGCAGTTACCGCCCACTGACCAGTAACACCGGGGAGCTGTTTTTT CASSYRPLTSNTGELFF
. TRBJ1-2 . TRBV2 TGTGCCAGCAGGCGTCAGTATGGCTACACCTTC CASRRQYGYTF
. TRBJ2-3 . TRBV9 TGTGCCAGCAGCCCCCGGGGTCCGGGTCATACGCAGTATTTT CASSPRGPGHTQYF
. TRBJ2-3 . TRBV27 TGTGCCAGCAGTGCCCGTTTCCTCCTTGGGGATACGCAGTATTTT CASSARFLLGDTQYF
. TRBJ2-2 . TRBV30 TGTGCTCTCTTACCGCGGGGGCGCGGCGGGGAGCTGTTTTTT CALLPRGRGGELFF
. TRBJ1-2 . TRBV30 TGTGCCTGGAGCTTACAGAAAAAGCTCGGTGGCTACACCTTC CAWSLQKKLGGYTF